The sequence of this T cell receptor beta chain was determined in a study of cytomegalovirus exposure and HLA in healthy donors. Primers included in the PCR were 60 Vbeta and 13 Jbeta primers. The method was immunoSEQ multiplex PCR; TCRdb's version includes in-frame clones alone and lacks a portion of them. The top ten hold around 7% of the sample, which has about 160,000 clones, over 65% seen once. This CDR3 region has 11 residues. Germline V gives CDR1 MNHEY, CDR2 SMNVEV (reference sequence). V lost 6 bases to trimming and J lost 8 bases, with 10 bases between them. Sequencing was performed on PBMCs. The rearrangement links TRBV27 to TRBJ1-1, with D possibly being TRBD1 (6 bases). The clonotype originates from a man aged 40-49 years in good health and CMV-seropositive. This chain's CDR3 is CASRQGREAFF. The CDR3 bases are TGTGCCAGCAGACAGGGAAGGGAAGCTTTCTTT.